This entry lists 15 T cell receptor beta chains sequenced from one sample in a study of cytotoxic CD8 clonotypes in ibrutinib-treated CLL. Here immunoSEQ multiplex PCR was the method, and the copy in TCRdb shows in-frame clones only, minus some. The sample lists 75,000 to 80,000 clones, around four fifths occurring once. The sequences come from PBMCs, collected after 24 months of ibrutinib treatment. The origin of the receptors is a human donor with chronic lymphocytic leukemia.

The V call is TRBV28, the J call TRBJ1-1; TRBD1 is a possible D gene (5 bases). Between the trimmed V and J ends, which lost 2 bases and 11 bases, there was a span of 18 bases. The CDR3 length is 14 residues. Germline V gene data show CDR1 as MDHEN and CDR2 as SYDVKM. The CDR3 DNA is TGTGCCAGCAGTTTACTCCAGGGAGGAATCGTGGCTTTCTTT. Its translation: CASSLLQGGIVAFF.

The V and J genes are TRBV7-9 and TRBJ1-1, with 8 bases lining up with TRBD1. The CDR3 totals 14 residues. V shed 2 bases and J 5 bases; nucleotides not matched to a gene: 4. Germline V lookup: CDR1 SEHNR, CDR2 FQNEAQ (reference sequence). CDR3 sequence reads: CASSLQGAMTEAFF. CDR3 nucleotide sequence: TGTGCCAGCAGCTTACAGGGGGCGATGACTGAAGCTTTCTTT.

The DNA for the CDR3 is TGTGCCAGCAGTTTCGGTGTTTCCTACGAGCAGTACTTC. This codes for CASSFGVSYEQYF. This sequence joins TRBV27 and TRBJ2-7; D remains ambiguous. This CDR3 is 13 amino acids long. Trimming shortened V by 3 bases and J by 1 base, and 7 bases separated the two germline ends. Germline-derived CDR1 and CDR2 are MNHEY and SMNVEV (reference sequence).

V usage is TRBV19 and J usage is TRBJ2-3; TRBD1 might be the D (5 bases). CDR3 length equals 15 residues. Germline values: CDR1 LNHDA, CDR2 SQIVND (reference sequence). V lost 9 bases and J 1 base, leaving 17 bases between the germline ends. The CDR3 loop reads CARPFRGVCTDTQYF. The CDR3 region has the DNA TGTGCCAGACCCTTTAGGGGCGTATGCACAGATACGCAGTATTTT.

The chain joins TRBV28 to TRBJ1-2; 7 nucleotides match TRBD1. This CDR3 comprises 14 residues. Germline CDR1 MDHEN, CDR2 SYDVKM. After removal of 4 bases from V and 4 bases from J, the junction contained 6 bases not matched to a gene. The DNA for the CDR3 is TGTGCCAGCAGTTCCACAGGGGAGGGCTATGGCTACACCTTC. This translates into CASSSTGEGYGYTF.

The chain combines TRBV7-3 with TRBJ2-3; TRBD2 matches at 7 bases. The CDR3 is 13 amino acids. CDR1 SGHTA and CDR2 FQGTGA come from the germline V gene. After removal of 5 bases from V and 8 bases from J, the junction contained 7 bases not matched to a gene. The CDR3 DNA reads as TGTGCCAGCAGCGGGCTGGCGGGAGCTACGCAGTATTTT. Amino acids: CASSGLAGATQYF.

V usage is TRBV5-1 and J usage is TRBJ1-2; D gene unclear. This CDR3 spans 15 amino acids. Germline lookup yields CDR1 SGHRS and CDR2 YFSETQ. V was shortened by 0 bases and J by 0 bases, with 9 bases between the two germline ends. The chain's CDR3 is CASSLVGPTNYGYTF. Written as DNA, the CDR3 is TGCGCCAGCAGCTTGGTTGGGCCCACTAACTATGGCTACACCTTC.

V and J are TRBV20-1 and TRBJ2-1, with unresolved D. Germline assignment: CDR1 DFQATT and CDR2 SNEGSKA (reference sequence). Trimming took 6 bases from V and 5 from J, leaving 8 bases between them. The CDR3 extends over 11 amino acids. The CDR3 DNA reads as TGCAGTGCGGCGGCACACAATGAGCAGTTCTTC. Encoded protein: CSAAAHNEQFF.

The chain employs TRBV2 and TRBJ1-6, with TRBD1 matching 9 bases. Germline V CDR1 and CDR2: SNHLY, FYNNEI. J gave up 9 bases and V 6 bases, and 3 bases lay outside the gene matches. The CDR3 length is 13 residues. For the CDR3, the DNA is TGTGCCAGCAGAGGACAGGGGATTTCACCCCTCCACTTT. This codes for CASRGQGISPLHF.

V usage is TRBV11-2 and J usage is TRBJ2-5; 8 bases align to TRBD2. Germline V gives CDR1 SGHAT, CDR2 FQNNGV. The CDR3 extends over 18 amino acids. V lost 3 bases and J lost 5; bases outside the gene matches: 17. The CDR3 protein is CASSLYSGNPPGRETQYF. As DNA, the CDR3 is TGTGCCAGCAGCTTGTATAGCGGGAACCCCCCGGGAAGGGAGACCCAGTACTTC.

The genes are TRBV9 and TRBJ2-2; the D is unclear. The CDR3 has 15 amino acids. CDR1 is SGDLS, CDR2 YYNGEE, per germline. Trimming shortened V by 2 bases and J by 0 bases, and 8 bases separated the two germline ends. CDR3 in DNA: TGTGCCAGCAGCGTGACATTGGCGAACACCGGGGAGCTGTTTTTT. Its translation: CASSVTLANTGELFF.

V gene TRBV19 combines with J gene TRBJ1-5, with D uncertain. The CDR3 sequence is 14 residues long. V lost 9 bases and J lost 0, with 12 bases in between. CDR1 LNHDA and CDR2 SQIVND come from the germline V gene (reference sequence). The CDR3 region has the DNA TGTGCCAGCAGAAGACACTATAGCAATCAGCCCCAGCATTTT. Protein product: CASRRHYSNQPQHF. The full variable domain, in which reference TRBV19 and TRBJ1-5 provide the parts outside the CDR3, is DGGITQSPKYLFRKEGQNVTLSCEQNLNHDAMYWYRQDPGQGLRLIYYSQIVNDFQKGDIAEGYSVSREKKESFPLTVTSAQKNPTAFYLCASRRHYSNQPQHFGDGTRLSIL.

V usage is TRBV18 and J usage is TRBJ1-1, with no clear D. Per the germline V gene, CDR1 is KGHSH and CDR2 is LQKENI. The CDR3 contains 12 residues. With 5 bases removed from V and 7 bases from J, the gap between germline ends came to 11 bases. The CDR3 is CASSGVGDEAFF. The CDR3 DNA sequence: TGTGCCAGCTCAGGGGTCGGAGATGAAGCTTTCTTT.

The chain carries TRBV7-6 and TRBJ2-2, with 8 bases matching TRBD2. V was clipped by 1 base and J by 0 bases; unmatched bases: 7. Germline assignment: CDR1 SGHVS and CDR2 FNYEAQ. The CDR3 spans 18 residues. The CDR3 here is CASSLVSGGSSNTGELFF. The CDR3 DNA is TGTGCCAGCAGCTTAGTGTCGGGAGGGTCCTCGAACACCGGGGAGCTGTTTTTT.

The genes are TRBV30 and TRBJ2-3; TRBD2 aligns across 11 bases. Germline CDR1 and CDR2: GTSNPN and SVGIG (reference sequence). This CDR3 is 18 amino acids long. The ends lost 0 bases at V and 0 bases at J; junction bases unmatched: 8. DNA for the CDR3: TGTGCCTGGAGTGTACGTAGCGGGAGGGCCTCTAGCACAGATACGCAGTATTTT. Translated: CAWSVRSGRASSTDTQYF.